These T cell receptor beta chains were read from a single sample in a study of T-cell memory formation after mild COVID-19. In TCRdb, the 5' RACE reads were re-called with MiXCR into one record per CDR3 protein. The sample carries roughly 110,000 distinct CDR3 sequences, 9.5% to 15% recorded once. Sequencing used PBMCs or a T cell subset sorted from them (not recorded which). The receptors stem from an adult woman who had mild COVID-19 (a few samples of this study predate the infection). Cell type and time point are not known. Each CDR3 is given with its conserved first and last residue. The D gene is left open where the match is weak. A clone size is listed for some rows: how often the clone was seen (once, few, many), or a class if it is expanded.

clone size	V gene	J gene	D gene	CDR3 DNA	CDR3 protein
.	TRBV7-2	TRBJ1-2	.	TGTGCCAGCAGCTCCGGCGGGGAGTATGGCTACACCTTC	CASSSGGEYGYTF
few	TRBV11-2	TRBJ2-1	.	TGTGCCAGCAGCGACATAAACCTAGGCTACAATGAGCAGTTCTTC	CASSDINLGYNEQFF
.	TRBV12-3/TRBV12-4	TRBJ1-1	.	TGTGCCAGCAGGGGGGGGGAAATCATGAACACTGAAGCTTTCTTT	CASRGGEIMNTEAFF
.	TRBV20-1	TRBJ1-1	.	TGCAGTGCTAGCGGGGTTCCGCAAAACCTGAACACTGAAGCTTTCTTT	CSASGVPQNLNTEAFF
few	TRBV7-2	TRBJ1-6	.	TGTGCCAGCAGCTTACGGAACCCGGGGAGCTCCTATAATTCACCCCTCCACTTT	CASSLRNPGSSYNSPLHF
.	TRBV4-1	TRBJ2-7	TRBD1	TGCGCCAGCAGCCAAGGCCCGGGACAGGGGCTGACCTACGAGCAGTACTTC	CASSQGPGQGLTYEQYF
few	TRBV4-1	TRBJ2-1	TRBD2	TGCGCCAGCAGCCCTCGGGCTAGCGGTAGTAATGAGCAGTTCTTC	CASSPRASGSNEQFF
.	TRBV7-9	TRBJ2-7	.	TGTGCCAGCAGCTTAACGGGCGGGGCCTTAACCTACGAGCAGTACTTC	CASSLTGGALTYEQYF
many	TRBV30	TRBJ2-7	TRBD1	TGTGCCTGGAGTTCGACAGGGGGCGACGAGCAGTACTTC	CAWSSTGGDEQYF
many	TRBV12-3/TRBV12-4	TRBJ2-3	.	TGTGCCAGCAGTGCGAGCACAGGAACAGATACGCAGTATTTT	CASSASTGTDTQYF
few	TRBV9	TRBJ1-1	.	TGTGCCAGCAGCGTAGGGGGCGACACTGAAGCTTTCTTT	CASSVGGDTEAFF
few	TRBV5-1	TRBJ2-1	TRBD2	TGCGCCAGCAGCTTGACTAGCGGGAGGCCGCGCGGATACAATGAGCAGTTCTTC	CASSLTSGRPRGYNEQFF
.	TRBV27	TRBJ1-5	TRBD1	TGTGCCAGCAGAGAGACAGGGGGCGAGGGGGATCAGCCCCAGCATTTT	CASRETGGEGDQPQHF
.	TRBV29-1	TRBJ1-1	.	TGCAGCGTTGATTCACCAGGGCCTGAAGCTTTCTTT	CSVDSPGPEAFF
.	TRBV5-1	TRBJ1-2	.	TGCGCCAGCAGCCCCTACCAAACTAACTATGGCTACACCTTC	CASSPYQTNYGYTF
.	TRBV7-6	TRBJ2-2	.	TGTGCCAGCAGTACAGGTGGCCGGGAGCTGTTTTTT	CASSTGGRELFF
few	TRBV5-1	TRBJ2-1	.	TGCGCCAGCAGCCCCTCATCGGGGGGCGGCAATGAGCAGTTCTTC	CASSPSSGGGNEQFF
many	TRBV20-1	TRBJ2-3	.	TGCAGTGCTAGAGATAGGGCAGGTGGCGATTGGAGTACGCAGTATTTT	CSARDRAGGDWSTQYF
few	TRBV12-3/TRBV12-4	TRBJ2-7	.	TGTGCCAGCAGCCGGGACATAGCCTACGAGCAGTACTTC	CASSRDIAYEQYF
many	TRBV7-9	TRBJ2-7	TRBD2	TGTGCCAGCAGCCCAAGCGGGACCTACGAGCAGTACTTC	CASSPSGTYEQYF
.	TRBV2	TRBJ2-3	.	TGTGCCAGCAGTGGGGTCGGGGGACCCTCGGTGGATACGCAGTATTTT	CASSGVGGPSVDTQYF
few	TRBV5-5	TRBJ2-7	.	TGTGCCAGCAGCCTAGGTCAAATTGTTGAGCAGTACTTC	CASSLGQIVEQYF
.	TRBV19	TRBJ1-2	TRBD1	TGTGCCAGTAGACCCACACGACAGGGGGTTTATGGCTACACCTTC	CASRPTRQGVYGYTF
few	TRBV12-3/TRBV12-4	TRBJ1-1	.	TGTGCCAGCAGTTTAGTACATCAGGTAGGGACTGAAGCTTTCTTT	CASSLVHQVGTEAFF
few	TRBV4-1	TRBJ1-1	.	TGCGCCAGCAGCCCACGACCCGGGACGGGGATCACTGAAGCTTTCTTT	CASSPRPGTGITEAFF
few	TRBV7-9	TRBJ2-7	.	TGTGCCAGCAGCTCTGCGGACGGTGTTACCTACGAGCAGTACTTC	CASSSADGVTYEQYF
few	TRBV2	TRBJ2-2	.	TGTGCCAGCACTCGACAGGATTCGAACACCGGGGAGCTGTTTTTT	CASTRQDSNTGELFF
.	TRBV7-3	TRBJ2-1	.	TGTGCCAGCAGCCAAGGGGGGGCGCGCTACAATGAGCAGTTCTTC	CASSQGGARYNEQFF
few	TRBV3-1	TRBJ2-1	.	TGTGCCAGCAGCCGGCTGTCTAGCGAGCTCTACAATGAGCAGTTCTTC	CASSRLSSELYNEQFF
few	TRBV12-3/TRBV12-4	TRBJ2-3	TRBD2	TGTGCCAGCAGTTTAGGGACTAGCGGGGGGGAAGGAGCTAGCACAGATACGCAGTATTTT	CASSLGTSGGEGASTDTQYF
few	TRBV4-1	TRBJ2-2	TRBD1	TGCGCCAGCAGTGCCCAGGGGGCGGACACCGGGGAGCTGTTTTTT	CASSAQGADTGELFF
.	TRBV7-9	TRBJ2-2	.	TGTGCCAGCAGCCCTTATGAGGAACCGTTTTTT	CASSPYEEPFF
many	TRBV7-2	TRBJ2-3	TRBD2	TGTGCCAGCAGCTTAGTGGCACTAGCGGGTATACAGGCAGATACGCAGTATTTT	CASSLVALAGIQADTQYF
few	TRBV7-9	TRBJ2-7	TRBD2	TGTGCCAGCAGCCATAGCGGGGGGCGCTCCTACGAGCAGTACTTC	CASSHSGGRSYEQYF
.	TRBV5-1	TRBJ1-2	.	TGCGCCAGCAGCTTGGCCGGGCAGGAAGGCTACACCTTC	CASSLAGQEGYTF
few	TRBV5-1	TRBJ1-4	.	TGCGCCAGCAGCTTTTTTGGTCTTAATGAAAAACTGTTTTTT	CASSFFGLNEKLFF
few	TRBV5-6	TRBJ2-7	TRBD2	TGTGCCAGCAGCTTGCGGGGGGGAGGGTACGAGCAGTACTTC	CASSLRGGGYEQYF
few	TRBV9	TRBJ2-1	.	TGTGCCAGCAGCGCCCAGGGCTACAATGAGCAGTTCTTC	CASSAQGYNEQFF
.	TRBV7-8	TRBJ1-4	.	TGTGCCAGCAGCCCCCTCGGGGAAACTAATGAAAAACTGTTTTTT	CASSPLGETNEKLFF
.	TRBV6-6	TRBJ1-5	TRBD1	TGTGCCAGCAGTCTCAGACAGGGGCCAGAAAACTATCAGCCCCAGCATTTT	CASSLRQGPENYQPQHF
.	TRBV27	TRBJ1-2	TRBD1	TGTGCCAGCAGTTCAAAGAGTAACCCGGGACAGGTTGGCCCTTATGGCTACACCTTC	CASSSKSNPGQVGPYGYTF
few	TRBV29-1	TRBJ2-7	.	TGCAGCGTTGTGTACACCAGCTCCTACGAGCAGTACTTC	CSVVYTSSYEQYF
.	TRBV29-1	TRBJ2-1	.	TGCAGCGTTGAAGCCGGGACATGGAACAATGAGCAGTTCTTC	CSVEAGTWNNEQFF
many	TRBV7-9	TRBJ2-2	.	TGTGCCAGCAGCTTAGAGGAGGAGCTGTTTTTT	CASSLEEELFF
many	TRBV11-2	TRBJ2-4	TRBD1	TGTGCCAGCAGCTCCGGGACAGGGAAAGTCATTCAGTACTTC	CASSSGTGKVIQYF
few	TRBV10-3	TRBJ2-5	TRBD1	TGTGCCATCAGTGAGAGGACAGGGCTAACGGAGACCCAGTACTTC	CAISERTGLTETQYF
.	TRBV7-9	TRBJ1-1	TRBD1	TGTGCCAGCAGCCCCGGACAGGGGGAAGCTTTCTTT	CASSPGQGEAFF
.	TRBV4-1	TRBJ1-1	.	TGCGCCAGCAGCCAATTGGGGACCACCTTCATGAACACTGAAGCTTTCTTT	CASSQLGTTFMNTEAFF
few	TRBV7-9	TRBJ2-1	.	TGTGCCAGCAGCTTAGCAGGCTGGGGCTCCTACAATGAGCAGTTCTTC	CASSLAGWGSYNEQFF
.	TRBV9	TRBJ2-5	.	TGTGCCAGCAGCACCGGGGGGCAGGAGACCCAGTACTTC	CASSTGGQETQYF
few	TRBV6-1	TRBJ1-1	.	TGTGCCAGCAGTGAACAGATCCCTGAAGCTTTCTTT	CASSEQIPEAFF
.	TRBV20-1	TRBJ2-7	TRBD2	TGCAGTGCTCAAGCCCTATCGGGAGGCCCCTACGAGCAGTACTTC	CSAQALSGGPYEQYF
.	TRBV4-2	TRBJ2-3	.	TGTGCCAGCAGCCAAGAAATGGGTAGCGTGGCCGTACGTACGCAGTATTTT	CASSQEMGSVAVRTQYF
.	TRBV12-3/TRBV12-4	TRBJ2-7	TRBD1	TGTGCCAGCAGTTCACAATACTCGGGACAGGCTCCCTACGAGCAGTACTTC	CASSSQYSGQAPYEQYF
.	TRBV15	TRBJ1-2	.	TGTGCCACCAGCAGAGATAGCGTTTACTATGGCTACACCTTC	CATSRDSVYYGYTF